This entry describes one T cell receptor (beta chain). TCRdb's table, derived via immunoSEQ multiplex PCR, lists solely in-frame clones and lacks some. The sample yields about 100,000 clones, over 85% seen once. This entry is derived from a study of blood T cell repertoires in COVID-19. CDR3 length equals 13 residues. V lost 3 bases to trimming and J lost 5 bases; unmatched junction nucleotides: 0. CDR1 and CDR2 (germline): KGHSH, LQKENI. The specimen sequenced was peripheral blood. The TCR comes from a man aged 65 to 85 with acute or convalescent COVID-19. The chain uses TRBV18 and TRBJ1-5, with 8 bases aligning to TRBD1. This CDR3 reads CASSPTGDQPQHF. CDR3 nucleotide sequence: TGTGCCAGCTCACCGACAGGGGATCAGCCCCAGCATTTT.